This T cell receptor beta chain was identified in a study of blood T cell repertoires in COVID-19. The wider study: The origin of the acute and convalescent COVID-19 samples was the United States, Italy and Spain. T cells, B-cell-depleted T cells, or PBMCs provided the cDNA or gDNA that served as material.

This clone is deemed medium-sized. Original processing notes: Nucleated cell counts were estimated from reference gene primer amplification. The method was immunoSEQ multiplex PCR; TCRdb's version includes in-frame clones alone and lacks a portion of them. V and J calls and clone size follow that table, whereas D and trimming were derived from the DNA. The sample lists some 96,000 clones; around 78% were seen once. Germline V gene sequence: CDR1 SEHNR, CDR2 FQNEAQ (reference sequence). The V segment lost 5 bases and the J segment 3 bases; nucleotides outside the gene matches: 15. The CDR3 consists of 18 residues.

The TCR was taken from a human donor in a cohort sampled during active COVID-19. The rearrangement joins TRBV7-9 to TRBJ2-2, with 7 bases identical to TRBD2. Sequences were obtained from peripheral blood. This CDR3 is CASSPLTSDPRDTGELFF. The CDR3 DNA sequence: TGTGCCAGCAGCCCTCTCACTAGCGACCCTAGGGACACCGGGGAGCTGTTTTTT.